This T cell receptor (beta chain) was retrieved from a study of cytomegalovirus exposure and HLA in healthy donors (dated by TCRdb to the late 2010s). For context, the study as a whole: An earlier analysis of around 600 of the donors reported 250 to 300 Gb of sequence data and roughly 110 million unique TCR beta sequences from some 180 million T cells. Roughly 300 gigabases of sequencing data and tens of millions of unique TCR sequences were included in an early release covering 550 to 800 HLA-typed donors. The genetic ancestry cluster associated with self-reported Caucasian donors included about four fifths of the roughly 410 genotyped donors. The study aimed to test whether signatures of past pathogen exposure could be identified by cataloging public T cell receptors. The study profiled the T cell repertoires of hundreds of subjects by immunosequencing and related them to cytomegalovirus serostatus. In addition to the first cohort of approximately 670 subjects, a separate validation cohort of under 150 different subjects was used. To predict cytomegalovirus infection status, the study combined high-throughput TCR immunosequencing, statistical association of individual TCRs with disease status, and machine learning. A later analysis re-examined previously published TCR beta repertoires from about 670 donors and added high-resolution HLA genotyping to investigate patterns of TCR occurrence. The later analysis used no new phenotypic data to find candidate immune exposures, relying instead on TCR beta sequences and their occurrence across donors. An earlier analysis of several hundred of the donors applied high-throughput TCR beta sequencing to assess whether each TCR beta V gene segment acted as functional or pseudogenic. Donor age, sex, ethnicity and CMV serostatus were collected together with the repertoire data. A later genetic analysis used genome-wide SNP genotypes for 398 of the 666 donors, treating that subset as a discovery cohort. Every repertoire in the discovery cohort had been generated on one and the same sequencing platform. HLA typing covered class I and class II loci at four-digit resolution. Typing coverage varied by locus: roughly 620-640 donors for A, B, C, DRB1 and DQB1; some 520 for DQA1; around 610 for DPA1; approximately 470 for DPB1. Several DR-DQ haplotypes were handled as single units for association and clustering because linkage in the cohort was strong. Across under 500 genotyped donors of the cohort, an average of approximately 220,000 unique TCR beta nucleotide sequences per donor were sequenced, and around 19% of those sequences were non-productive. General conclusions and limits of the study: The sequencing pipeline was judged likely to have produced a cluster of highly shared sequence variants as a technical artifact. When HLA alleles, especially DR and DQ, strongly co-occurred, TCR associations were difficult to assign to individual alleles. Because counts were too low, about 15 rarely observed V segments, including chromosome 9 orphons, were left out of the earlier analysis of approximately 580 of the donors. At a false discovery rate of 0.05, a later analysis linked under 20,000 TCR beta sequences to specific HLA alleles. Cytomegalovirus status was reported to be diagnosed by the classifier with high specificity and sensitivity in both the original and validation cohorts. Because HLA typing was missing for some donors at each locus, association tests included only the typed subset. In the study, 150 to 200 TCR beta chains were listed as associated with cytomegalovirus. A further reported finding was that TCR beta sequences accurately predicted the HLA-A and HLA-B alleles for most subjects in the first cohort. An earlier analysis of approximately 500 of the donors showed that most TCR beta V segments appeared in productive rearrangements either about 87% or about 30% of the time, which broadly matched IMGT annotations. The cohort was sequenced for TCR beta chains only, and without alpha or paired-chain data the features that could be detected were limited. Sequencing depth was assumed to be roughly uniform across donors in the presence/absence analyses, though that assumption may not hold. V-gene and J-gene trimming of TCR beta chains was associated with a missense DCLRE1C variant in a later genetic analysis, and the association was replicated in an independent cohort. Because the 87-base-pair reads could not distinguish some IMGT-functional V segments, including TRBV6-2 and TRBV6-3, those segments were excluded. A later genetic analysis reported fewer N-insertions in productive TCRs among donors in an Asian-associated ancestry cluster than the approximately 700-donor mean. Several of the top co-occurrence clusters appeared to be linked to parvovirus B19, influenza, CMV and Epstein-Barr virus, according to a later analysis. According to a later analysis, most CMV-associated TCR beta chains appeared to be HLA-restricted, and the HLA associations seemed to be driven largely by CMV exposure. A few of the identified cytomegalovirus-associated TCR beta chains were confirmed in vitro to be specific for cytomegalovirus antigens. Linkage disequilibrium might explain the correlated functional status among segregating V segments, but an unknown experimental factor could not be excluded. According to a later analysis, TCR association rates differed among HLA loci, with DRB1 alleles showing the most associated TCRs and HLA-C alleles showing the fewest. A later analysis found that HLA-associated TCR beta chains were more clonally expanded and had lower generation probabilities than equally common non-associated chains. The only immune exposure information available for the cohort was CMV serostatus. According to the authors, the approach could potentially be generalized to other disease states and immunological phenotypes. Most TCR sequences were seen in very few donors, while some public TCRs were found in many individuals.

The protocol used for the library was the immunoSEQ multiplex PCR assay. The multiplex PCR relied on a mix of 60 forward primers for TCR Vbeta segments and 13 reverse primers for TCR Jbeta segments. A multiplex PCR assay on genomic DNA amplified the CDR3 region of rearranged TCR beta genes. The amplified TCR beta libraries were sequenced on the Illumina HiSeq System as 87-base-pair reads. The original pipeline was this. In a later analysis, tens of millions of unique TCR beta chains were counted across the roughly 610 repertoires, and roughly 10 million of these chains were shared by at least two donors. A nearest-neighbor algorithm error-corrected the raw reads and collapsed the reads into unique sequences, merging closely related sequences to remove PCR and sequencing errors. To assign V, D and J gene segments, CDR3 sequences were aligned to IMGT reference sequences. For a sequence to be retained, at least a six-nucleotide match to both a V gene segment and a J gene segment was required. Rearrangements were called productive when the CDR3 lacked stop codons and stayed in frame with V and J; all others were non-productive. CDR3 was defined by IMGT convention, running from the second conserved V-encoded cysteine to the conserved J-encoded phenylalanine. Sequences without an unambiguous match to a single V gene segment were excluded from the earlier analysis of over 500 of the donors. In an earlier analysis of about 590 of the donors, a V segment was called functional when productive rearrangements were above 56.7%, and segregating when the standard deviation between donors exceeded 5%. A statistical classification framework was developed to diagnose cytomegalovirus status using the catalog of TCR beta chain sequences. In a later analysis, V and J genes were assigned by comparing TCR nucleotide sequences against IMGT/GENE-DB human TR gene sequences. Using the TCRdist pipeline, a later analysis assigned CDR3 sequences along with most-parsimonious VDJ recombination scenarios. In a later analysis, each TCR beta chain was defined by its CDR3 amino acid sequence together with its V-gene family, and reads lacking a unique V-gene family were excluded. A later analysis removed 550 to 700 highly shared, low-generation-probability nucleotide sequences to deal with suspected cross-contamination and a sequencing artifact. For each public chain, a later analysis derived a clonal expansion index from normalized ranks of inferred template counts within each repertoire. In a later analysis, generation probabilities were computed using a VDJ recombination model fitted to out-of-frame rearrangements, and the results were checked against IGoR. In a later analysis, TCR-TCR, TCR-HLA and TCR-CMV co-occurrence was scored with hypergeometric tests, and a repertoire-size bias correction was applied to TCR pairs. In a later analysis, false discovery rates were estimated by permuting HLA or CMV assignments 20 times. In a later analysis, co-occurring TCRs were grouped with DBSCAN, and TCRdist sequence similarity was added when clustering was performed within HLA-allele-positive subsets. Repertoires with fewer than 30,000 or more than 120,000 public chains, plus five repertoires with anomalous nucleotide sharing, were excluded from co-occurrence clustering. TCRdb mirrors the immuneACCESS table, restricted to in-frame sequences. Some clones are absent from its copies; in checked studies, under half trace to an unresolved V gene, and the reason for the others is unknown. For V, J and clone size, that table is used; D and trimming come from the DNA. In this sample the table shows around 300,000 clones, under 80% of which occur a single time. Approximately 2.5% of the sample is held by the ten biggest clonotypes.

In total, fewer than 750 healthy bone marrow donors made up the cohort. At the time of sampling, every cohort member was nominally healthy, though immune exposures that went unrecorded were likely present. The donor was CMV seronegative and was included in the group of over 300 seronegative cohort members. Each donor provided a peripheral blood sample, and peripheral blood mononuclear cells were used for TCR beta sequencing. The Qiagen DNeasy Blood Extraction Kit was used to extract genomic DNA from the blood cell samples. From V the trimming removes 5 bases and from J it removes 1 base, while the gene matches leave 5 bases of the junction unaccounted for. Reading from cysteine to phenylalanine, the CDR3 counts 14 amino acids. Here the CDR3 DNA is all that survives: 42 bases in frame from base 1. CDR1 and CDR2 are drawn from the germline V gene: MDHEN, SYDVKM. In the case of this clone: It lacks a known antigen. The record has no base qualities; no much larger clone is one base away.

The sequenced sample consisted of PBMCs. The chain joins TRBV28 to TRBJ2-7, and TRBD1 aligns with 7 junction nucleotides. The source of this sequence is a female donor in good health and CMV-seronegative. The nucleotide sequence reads TGTGCCAGCAGTCCCCGGACAGGTTCCTACGAGCAGTACTTC. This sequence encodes CASSPRTGSYEQYF. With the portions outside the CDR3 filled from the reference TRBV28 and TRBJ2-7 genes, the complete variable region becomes DVKVTQSSRYLVKRTGEKVFLECVQDMDHENMFWYRQDPGLGLRLIYFSYDVKMKEKGDIPEGYSVSREKKERFSLILESASTNQTSMYLCASSPRTGSYEQYFGPGTRLTVT.